The 30 T cell receptor beta chains below all came from one sample that was sequenced in a study of CD8 T cells in ankylosing spondylitis (TCRdb year 2017). The investigation overall reported the following: A TCR beta motif of several highly homologous amino acid variants appeared characteristic of blood from ankylosing spondylitis patients.

The library came from 5' RACE. Instrument used: Illumina HiSeq 2500. TCRdb cleaned the public reads at Q25 with fastp, built clones with MiXCR and kept in-frame beta chains. Rows merge per CDR3 protein into single entries with the most common DNA and genes. The sample table lists approximately 140,000 distinct CDR3 sequences, roughly a sixth of them with a count of one. The ten largest clones add up to roughly a third of the sample. These receptors have no identified antigens. What was sequenced was blood, either unsorted or a sorted T cell fraction (not recorded which). These receptors were taken from a male donor with ankylosing spondylitis.

In this sample, this clonotype turned up many times. V and J are TRBV29-1 and TRBJ2-7; D not certain. The CDR3 contains 13 residues. The V gene lost 7 bases and the J gene lost 2 bases, with 15 bases spanning the gap. CDR1 is SQVTM, CDR2 ANQGSEA, per germline. CDR3 sequence: CSALGVQTYEQYF. CDR3 nucleotide sequence: TGCAGCGCATTAGGCGTGCAGACCTACGAGCAGTACTTC.

This chain links TRBV2 with TRBJ1-2; the D gene is possibly TRBD1 (5 bases). Trimming left V 4 bases short and J 3 bases short, with 18 bases between. From germline, CDR1 is SNHLY and CDR2 FYNNEI. The CDR3 runs 16 residues. CDR3 coding DNA: TGTGCCAGCAGTGGGGCGGCTCAGGGCCCCGACTATGGCTACACCTTC. Its protein product is CASSGAAQGPDYGYTF.

In its sample, this clonotype was seen many times. The chain couples TRBV12-3 or TRBV12-4 to TRBJ2-1, with 8 bases lining up with TRBD2. The CDR3 totals 14 residues. V was clipped by 3 bases and J by 8 bases; unmatched bases: 6. The CDR3 protein is CASSFAGGVHEQFF. DNA of the CDR3: TGTGCCAGCAGTTTCGCGGGAGGAGTCCATGAGCAGTTCTTC.

J is TRBJ2-7 and V is TRBV6-5, with 9 positions matching TRBD2. The length of the CDR3 is 15 residues. The V segment lost 4 bases and the J segment 0 bases; nucleotides outside the gene matches: 4. In germline, CDR1 is MNHEY, CDR2 SVGAGI. CDR3 sequence (DNA): TGTGCCAGCAGTTCCGCGGGGGGGGGCTCCTACGAGCAGTACTTC. Translated, it gives CASSSAGGGSYEQYF.

The chain couples TRBV20-1 to TRBJ2-1; D may correspond to TRBD1 or TRBD2 (6 bases each). V was clipped by 1 base and J by 4 bases, with 26 bases between them. CDR1 DFQATT and CDR2 SNEGSKA come from the germline V gene (reference sequence). The CDR3 contains 19 residues. The CDR3 reads CSARVSWGRPSDRYNEQFF. CDR3 bases: TGCAGTGCTAGAGTATCTTGGGGACGTCCTAGCGACAGGTACAATGAGCAGTTCTTC.

The sample holds one count of this clonotype. The rearrangement links TRBV4-1 to TRBJ2-7; D may be TRBD2 (6 bases). V was pared by 4 bases and J by 4 bases, with 14 bases between. The CDR3 has 14 residues. The germline gives CDR1 MGHRA, CDR2 YSYEKL. The CDR3 bases are TGCGCCAGCAGCCCGGACTACGGAGGGTACGAGCAGTACTTC. Translated: CASSPDYGGYEQYF.

This clonotype has a single count. This rearrangement joins TRBV27 to TRBJ1-6, with TRBD1 matching 7 bases. Per the germline V gene, CDR1 is MNHEY and CDR2 is SMNVEV (reference sequence). The CDR3 has 12 residues. Trimming at V came to 7 bases and at J to 11 bases, leaving 5 bases not matched to a gene. CDR3 in DNA: TGTGCCAGCAAAACAGGGGATACACCCCTCCACTTT. Translation: CASKTGDTPLHF.

The chain is built from TRBV15 and TRBJ2-2; TRBD1 is a possible D gene (5 bases). The ends were cut back, 0 bases at V and 2 bases at J, with 10 bases in the middle. Germline V lookup: CDR1 LNHNV, CDR2 YYDKDF (reference sequence). The CDR3 extends over 16 amino acids. CDR3 DNA sequence: TGTGCCACCAGCAGAGATCGGCAGGGAAACACCGGGGAGCTGTTTTTT. Translating it yields CATSRDRQGNTGELFF.

The chain carries TRBV9 and TRBJ2-1; D gene uncertain. The V gene's germline CDR1 is SGDLS and CDR2 YYNGEE. Trimming removed 0 bases at V and 6 bases at J, with 7 bases between. The CDR3 length is 13 residues. CDR3 amino acids: CASSVAPINEQFF. In DNA form, the CDR3 reads TGTGCCAGCAGCGTAGCACCCATCAATGAGCAGTTCTTC.

This clonotype has only a few counts. The J gene is TRBJ2-7, the V gene TRBV7-9; a possible D gene is TRBD1 (6 bases). Between the trimmed V and J ends, which lost 3 bases and 5 bases, there was a span of 11 bases. CDR3 length: 13 amino acids. Germline V gene data show CDR1 as SEHNR and CDR2 as FQNEAQ (reference sequence). CDR3 amino acids: CASSFGQSHEQYF. CDR3 sequence (DNA): TGTGCCAGCAGCTTCGGACAGAGCCACGAGCAGTACTTC.

This clonotype came up a few times. This chain uses TRBV10-2 with TRBJ1-5; D uncertain. Germline assignment: CDR1 WSHSY and CDR2 SAAADI. V lost 0 bases and J lost 7, with 4 bases in between. The CDR3 loop spans 12 amino acids. The CDR3 DNA is TGCGCCAGCAGTGAGTCGATACAGCCCCAGCATTTT. It specifies CASSESIQPQHF.

The chain couples TRBV4-1 to TRBJ2-7; tentatively, D is TRBD2 (5 bases). Germline V gene data show CDR1 as MGHRA and CDR2 as YSYEKL. The CDR3 is 16 residues long. With 3 bases removed from V and 4 bases from J, the gap between germline ends came to 19 bases. CDR3 nucleotides: TGCGCCAGCAGCCAGCTACACGGACTGCGGAAGTACGAGCAGTACTTC. Encoded protein: CASSQLHGLRKYEQYF.

This clonotype has more than one count but fewer than ten. The chain couples TRBV11-2 to TRBJ2-3, with 9 positions matching TRBD2. CDR1 is SGHAT and CDR2 is FQNNGV in the germline V gene. Trimming removed 5 bases from V and 3 bases from J; junction bases left unmatched: 15. The CDR3 sequence is 18 residues long. CDR3 sequence: CASSERPLAGWATDTQYF. DNA for the CDR3: TGTGCCAGCAGCGAAAGACCTCTAGCGGGATGGGCGACAGATACGCAGTATTTT.

The table lists this clonotype with a few counts. Written as DNA, the CDR3 is TGTGCCAGCAGTCCCCGTGGGACCCCCCAAAACGAGCAGTACTTC. Translation: CASSPRGTPQNEQYF. The chain recombines TRBV12-3 or TRBV12-4 with TRBJ2-7; D may correspond to TRBD1 or TRBD2 (5 bases each). This CDR3 comprises 15 residues. V lost 5 bases and J lost 5, with 19 bases in between.

The genes are TRBV27 and TRBJ2-2, with 7 bases matching TRBD1. Germline V gene lookup returns CDR1 MNHEY and CDR2 SMNVEV (reference sequence). The CDR3 covers 15 residues. V trimming: 0 bases; J trimming: 6 bases; junction bases outside the gene matches: 4. This chain's CDR3 is CASSLSHRGPGELFF. The CDR3 coding sequence is TGTGCCAGCAGTTTATCCCACAGGGGTCCCGGGGAGCTGTTTTTT.

The V call is TRBV4-1, the J call TRBJ2-3, with 9 bases that match TRBD1. The CDR3 has 17 residues. V was clipped by 4 bases and J by 4 bases; unmatched bases: 12. Germline V gene sequence: CDR1 MGHRA, CDR2 YSYEKL. This CDR3 reads CASSPTTGTGLADTQYF. CDR3 in DNA: TGCGCCAGCAGCCCAACCACCGGGACAGGGCTGGCAGATACGCAGTATTTT.

This chain joins TRBV28 and TRBJ2-7, with D possibly being TRBD2 (6 bases). This CDR3 is built from 14 residues. CDR1 is MDHEN, CDR2 SYDVKM, per germline. V lost 6 bases and J 3 bases, leaving 15 bases between the germline ends. The CDR3 nucleotides are TGTGCCAGCAGCAGACGGGCTAGCGTCTACGAGCAGTACTTC. It is translated as CASSRRASVYEQYF. The full variable domain, in which reference TRBV28 and TRBJ2-7 provide the parts outside the CDR3, is DVKVTQSSRYLVKRTGEKVFLECVQDMDHENMFWYRQDPGLGLRLIYFSYDVKMKEKGDIPEGYSVSREKKERFSLILESASTNQTSMYLCASSRRASVYEQYFGPGTRLTVT.

The sample holds a few counts of this clonotype. This chain uses TRBV4-2 with TRBJ2-5, with no clear D. In germline, CDR1 is LGHNA, CDR2 YNFKEQ. This CDR3 region has 13 residues. V lost 1 base to trimming and J lost 5 bases, with 8 bases between them. CDR3 residues: CASSQALQETQYF. The CDR3 DNA reads as TGTGCCAGCAGCCAAGCTCTTCAGGAGACCCAGTACTTC.

This clonotype was picked up a small number of times. The chain uses TRBV11-1 and TRBJ2-5, with D maybe TRBD1 (6 bases). Germline lookup yields CDR1 SGHAT and CDR2 FQDESV (reference sequence). The ends were cut back, 2 bases at V and 3 bases at J, with 22 bases in the middle. The CDR3 contains 18 residues. CDR3 nucleotide sequence: TGTGCCAGCAGCTTACCTAAAATCCCGGACAGAACCGAAGAGACCCAGTACTTC. This translates into CASSLPKIPDRTEETQYF.

This clonotype has a handful of counts. J is TRBJ2-1 and V is TRBV24-1; 8 nucleotides align to TRBD1. CDR1 KGHDR and CDR2 SFDVKD come from the germline V gene. The CDR3 is made up of 17 amino acids. V lost 9 bases to trimming and J lost 3 bases; unmatched junction nucleotides: 15. CDR3 protein: CATGPQADRVDYNEQFF. In DNA form, the CDR3 reads TGTGCCACCGGACCTCAGGCGGACAGGGTTGACTACAATGAGCAGTTCTTC.

Only a few counts were recorded for this clonotype. The genes are TRBV12-3 or TRBV12-4 and TRBJ1-6; D gene unclear. This CDR3 region has 13 residues. With 1 base removed from V and 10 bases from J, the gap between germline ends came to 8 bases. CDR3 sequence (DNA): TGTGCCAGCAGTTTAGTCGGACCCTCACCCCTCCACTTT. It translates to CASSLVGPSPLHF.

This clonotype appeared a few times. The genes are TRBV28 and TRBJ2-5; TRBD2 matches 14 bases. Losses at the gene ends were 5 bases for V and 8 bases for J; bases not matched to a gene: 4. Germline V gene data show CDR1 as MDHEN and CDR2 as SYDVKM. The length of the CDR3 is 14 residues. In DNA, the CDR3 is TGTGCCAGCAGTCTTGGGACTAGCGGGGGCACCCAGTACTTC. Its translation is CASSLGTSGGTQYF.

At least ten counts were recorded for this clonotype. V is TRBV5-1 and J is TRBJ2-7; 10 bases agree with TRBD2. This CDR3 contains 16 residues. Germline assignment: CDR1 SGHRS and CDR2 YFSETQ. Trimming at V came to 3 bases and at J to 4 bases, leaving 10 bases not matched to a gene. CDR3 coding DNA: TGCGCCAGCAGCTCTTCTAGCGGGAGATACCGATACGAGCAGTACTTC. Translation: CASSSSSGRYRYEQYF.

This clonotype was seen more than once but under ten times. The chain is built from TRBV10-3 and TRBJ2-3, with 7 bases that match TRBD1. V lost 6 bases and J lost 2; bases outside the gene matches: 8. This CDR3 has 15 amino acids. Per the germline V gene, CDR1 is ENHRY and CDR2 is SYGVKD. The CDR3 protein is CAIRTQGIVTDTQYF. CDR3 nucleotide sequence: TGTGCCATCAGGACACAGGGGATAGTCACAGATACGCAGTATTTT.

This chain connects TRBV19 to TRBJ2-7; 7 bases line up with TRBD2. This CDR3 has 15 residues. CDR1 is LNHDA and CDR2 is SQIVND in the germline V gene (reference sequence). J was trimmed by 3 bases and V by 2 bases; bases with no gene match: 7. This CDR3 reads CASSIMVAGLYEQYF. The CDR3 region has the DNA TGTGCCAGTAGTATAATGGTAGCGGGCCTCTACGAGCAGTACTTC.

This clonotype was observed a single time. The CDR3, as DNA: TGCAGTGCTAGAGGATCGGCCCAGCGCGGTGGCTACACCTTC. Residues: CSARGSAQRGGYTF. The rearrangement links TRBV20-1 to TRBJ1-2; D ambiguous. V lost 1 base and J 7 bases, leaving 16 bases between the germline ends. From germline, CDR1 is DFQATT and CDR2 SNEGSKA (reference sequence). CDR3 length: 14 residues.

There are a few counts of this clonotype. The chain carries TRBV24-1 and TRBJ2-7; D gene ambiguous. The CDR3 runs to 11 residues. Germline CDR1 and CDR2: KGHDR and SFDVKD. The germline V and J ends were trimmed by 3 bases and 4 bases, with 3 bases remaining between them. The CDR3 reads CATSDGYEQYF. The CDR3 coding sequence is TGTGCCACCAGTGATGGGTACGAGCAGTACTTC.

The chain uses TRBV29-1 and TRBJ2-7; 7 positions agree with TRBD1. The CDR3 is 14 residues long. The V and J ends lost 4 bases and 2 bases, in that order; junction bases with no gene match: 8. The V gene's germline CDR1 is SQVTM and CDR2 ANQGSEA. The CDR3 DNA reads TGCAGCGTTGGCGACAGGGCTTTGCCCTACGAGCAGTACTTC. Amino acid sequence: CSVGDRALPYEQYF.

The rearrangement uses TRBV7-3 and TRBJ2-5; tentatively, D is TRBD1 (6 bases). The germline V gene encodes CDR1 SGHTA and CDR2 FQGTGA. The V gene lost 5 bases and the J gene lost 0 bases, with 10 bases spanning the gap. The CDR3 loop spans 14 amino acids. This CDR3 reads CASSLQGDQETQYF. The CDR3, as DNA: TGTGCCAGCAGCCTACAGGGTGACCAAGAGACCCAGTACTTC. Filled out from reference TRBV7-3 and TRBJ2-5, the complete variable domain reads GAGVSQTPSNKVTEKGKYVELRCDPISGHTALYWYRQSLGQGPEFLIYFQGTGAADDSGLPNDRFFAVRPEGSVSTLKIQRTERGDSAVYLCASSLQGDQETQYFGPGTRLLVL.

This clonotype has only one observation. V gene TRBV6-1 combines with J gene TRBJ1-1; perhaps TRBD1 as D (6 bases). Trimming took 7 bases from V and 3 from J, leaving 27 bases between them. The V gene's germline CDR1 is MNHNS and CDR2 SASEGT. This CDR3 is 18 amino acids long. CDR3 loop: CASTPGWWGLLGDTEAFF. Written as DNA, the CDR3 is TGTGCCAGCACCCCCGGTTGGTGGGGGCTACTCGGGGACACTGAAGCTTTCTTT.